The sequence of this T cell receptor (beta chain) was determined in a study of blood T cell repertoires in COVID-19. Overall study context: Samples of COVID-19 (acute and convalescent) were obtained from the United States, Italy and Spain. PBMCs, B-cell-depleted T cells, or T cells were the source of the cDNA or gDNA that made up the material.

This CDR3 has 15 residues. Germline values: CDR1 MRHNA, CDR2 SNTAGT. V shed 0 bases and J shed 7 bases, with 13 bases lying between them. As processed by the authors: Scientists estimated how many nucleated cells there were by amplifying reference gene primers. Generated by immunoSEQ multiplex PCR, the TCRdb table keeps only in-frame clones and is missing some. V and J calls and clone size are as listed in that table; D and trimming were resolved from the DNA. The sample has about 240,000 clones, roughly 90% seen once; the top ten hold around 6.9%. The rearrangement links TRBV6-4 to TRBJ2-1, with D maybe TRBD2 (5 bases). The sequencing sample was made of peripheral blood. The origin of this receptor is a man aged 60 to 69 who had recovered from COVID-19. CDR3 in DNA: TGTGCCAGCAGTGACTCAGAAGGGAGCTGGAATGAGCAGTTCTTC. As protein: CASSDSEGSWNEQFF.